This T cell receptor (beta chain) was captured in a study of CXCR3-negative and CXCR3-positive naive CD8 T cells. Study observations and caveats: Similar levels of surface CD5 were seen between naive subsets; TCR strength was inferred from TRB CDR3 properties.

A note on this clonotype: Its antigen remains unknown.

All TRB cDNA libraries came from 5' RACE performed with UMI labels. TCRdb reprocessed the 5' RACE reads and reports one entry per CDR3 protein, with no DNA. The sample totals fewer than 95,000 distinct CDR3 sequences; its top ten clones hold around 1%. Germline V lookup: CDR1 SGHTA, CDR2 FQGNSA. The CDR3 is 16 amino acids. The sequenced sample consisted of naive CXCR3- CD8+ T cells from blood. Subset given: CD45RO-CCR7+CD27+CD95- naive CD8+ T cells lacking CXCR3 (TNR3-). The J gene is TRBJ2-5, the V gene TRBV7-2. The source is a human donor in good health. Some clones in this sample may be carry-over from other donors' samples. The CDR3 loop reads CASSLVGRRSQETQYF. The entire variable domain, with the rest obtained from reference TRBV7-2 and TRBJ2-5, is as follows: GAGVSQSPSNKVTEKGKDVELRCDPISGHTALYWYRQSLGQGLEFLIYFQGNSAPDKSGLPSDRFSAERTGGSVSTLTIQRTQQEDSAVYLCASSLVGRRSQETQYFGPGTRLLVL.